These 8 T cell receptor beta chains originate from one sample sequenced in a study of blood T cell repertoires in COVID-19. TCRdb's table, derived via immunoSEQ multiplex PCR, lists solely in-frame clones and lacks some. This sample yields about 180,000 clones, of which 70% to 90% are seen a single time; around 3.3% belongs to the top ten. Sequencing was done on a sample of peripheral blood. All receptors come from a man between 60 and 70 years old with acute or convalescent COVID-19.

J is TRBJ2-1 and V is TRBV7-6; 9 bases align to TRBD1. The V segment lost 5 bases and the J segment 6 bases; nucleotides outside the gene matches: 11. Germline V gives CDR1 SGHVS, CDR2 FNYEAQ. This CDR3 is built from 16 residues. The CDR3 here is CASSPPLGQGINEQFF. CDR3 nucleotide sequence: TGTGCCAGCAGCCCTCCTTTAGGACAGGGGATCAATGAGCAGTTCTTC.

About this clone itself: Other DNA sequences in this sample translate to the same CDR3. The CDR3 nucleotides read TGTGCCAGCAGCCCCTTTAGCGGGAGTGGGAGGGAGACCCAGTACTTC. Translating gives CASSPFSGSGRETQYF. This chain uses TRBV3-1 (or the pseudogene TRBV3-2) with TRBJ2-5; the match to TRBD2 covers 9 bases. Germline loops: CDR1 LGHDT, CDR2 YNNKEL (reference sequence). The CDR3 extends over 16 amino acids. J lost 5 bases, V lost 4 bases, and 11 bases had no gene match.

This clone has just a few counts. The chain employs TRBV27 and TRBJ2-2; D is perhaps TRBD1 (6 bases). The CDR3 contains 15 residues. V lost 6 bases, J lost 2 bases, and 13 bases lay in between. Per germline, CDR1 MNHEY and CDR2 SMNVEV (reference sequence). DNA of the CDR3: TGTGCCAGCAGCCCTGGACAGACTAACACCGGGGAGCTGTTTTTT. Its translation: CASSPGQTNTGELFF.

The chain employs TRBV6-5 and TRBJ1-5; maybe TRBD1 (5 bases). Germline CDR1 and CDR2: MNHEY and SVGAGI. The V gene lost 4 bases and the J gene lost 6 bases, with 7 bases spanning the gap. This CDR3 spans 12 amino acids. The CDR3 region is CASSFRGQPQHF. CDR3 nucleotide sequence: TGTGCCAGCAGTTTTAGGGGTCAGCCCCAGCATTTT.

The chain employs TRBV2 and TRBJ1-4, with 8 nucleotides matching TRBD1. Germline V gene sequence: CDR1 SNHLY, CDR2 FYNNEI. V lost 6 bases to trimming and J lost 8 bases; unmatched junction nucleotides: 8. The CDR3 has 14 amino acids. CDR3 nucleotide sequence: TGTGCCAGCAGCGGGACAGGACCCGACGAAAAACTGTTTTTT. Its protein is CASSGTGPDEKLFF.

This sequence joins TRBV9 and TRBJ2-1; 10 nucleotides match TRBD2. The CDR3 contains 17 residues. V shed 0 bases, J shed 6 bases, and the junction held 9 bases outside the gene matches. The germline gives CDR1 SGDLS, CDR2 YYNGEE. CDR3 sequence (DNA): TGTGCCAGCAGCGTAGGTCCTAGCGGGAGAGGGGGCAATGAGCAGTTCTTC. Protein product: CASSVGPSGRGGNEQFF.

The chain combines TRBV18 with TRBJ1-2, with TRBD1 matching 11 bases. Germline assignment: CDR1 KGHSH and CDR2 LQKENI. Trimming at V came to 3 bases and at J to 7 bases, leaving 7 bases not matched to a gene. The CDR3 length is 15 residues. The CDR3, as DNA: TGTGCCAGCTCACCCCGGACAGGGGGCGAGGGTGGCTACACCTTC. Protein: CASSPRTGGEGGYTF.

V gene TRBV7-9 combines with J gene TRBJ1-3; the D is unclear. Germline assignment: CDR1 SEHNR and CDR2 FQNEAQ (reference sequence). V shed 10 bases and J shed 4 bases, with 11 bases lying between them. The CDR3 is 12 amino acids. The DNA for the CDR3 is TGTGCCATTCGGTGGTTGGGAAACACCATATATTTT. This encodes CAIRWLGNTIYF.